This T cell receptor (beta chain) emerged from a study of blood T cell repertoires in COVID-19 (TCRdb year 2020). About the full investigation: Collaborator samples came from the United States, Italy and Spain and covered acute and convalescent phases of COVID-19. The prospective study material was composed of cDNA or gDNA derived from T cells, B-cell-depleted T cells, or PBMCs. Subjects who had been exposed to COVID-19, were actively infected with it, or had recovered from it provided the deeply sampled blood TCRbeta repertoires that made up the dataset. A freely available public database, intended as a resource for researchers studying the immune response to SARS-CoV-2, is where the repertoires were released. The samples were drawn from two sources: the first 160 participants of the ongoing ImmuneRACE study, and 1,000 to 1,500 subjects contributed by 6 global collaborators. Sample metadata almost always included a de-identified subject ID, COVID-19 status, age in years and sex. Where available, HLA class I and class II types were obtained from metadata supplied by the sample provider rather than from assay-based typing.

Broader findings and caveats from the paper: How much clinical and demographic metadata was included differed by source and by participant, and the metadata was provided uncurated.

Collaborating institutions collected whole blood in K2EDTA tubes following their own protocols. For TCRbeta analysis, collaborator samples were shipped as frozen whole blood, as isolated PBMCs, or as DNA extracted from either sample type. Details on this clone: What this receptor recognizes is not known. No base quality values were provided; no much bigger clone lies one nucleotide off.

Reading the germline V gene gives CDR1 SQVTM and CDR2 ANQGSEA. The CDR3 starts with the cysteine, ends with the phenylalanine, and has 14 residues. Solely the CDR3 DNA is kept, with 42 bases framed from the first base. Trimming at the junction amounts to 6 bases on V and 6 bases on J, and the germline ends lie 19 bases apart. TCRbeta CDR3 regions were amplified from genomic DNA using the immunoSEQ Assay, a bias-controlled multiplex PCR. From the authors' description of their analysis: The number of nucleated cells in each sample was estimated by amplification of reference gene primers within the assay. Sequence reads were collapsed and filtered to measure the absolute abundance of every unique TCRbeta CDR3 rearrangement. For each sample, productive Simpson clonality was calculated by taking the square root of Simpson's diversity index across productive rearrangements. Sourced from immuneACCESS, this table was stored by TCRdb with only in-frame sequences that have V and J called. A share of the clones is absent; for the studies checked, an unresolved V gene accounts for under half, and the remainder has no known explanation. D and trimming come from the DNA, and the V and J calls and clone size come from that table. For this sample the table gives 190,000 or so clones, of which about nine tenths were detected only once. The top ten clones comprise approximately 4% of the sample.

Specimen: peripheral blood. The chain employs TRBV29-1 and TRBJ2-3, with the D segment identity uncertain. The TCR sequence derives from a woman in her twenties or thirties with acute or convalescent COVID-19. The sequence in DNA is TGCAGCGTGGAACCCGCGGCGTTGGCGGATACGCAGTATTTT. Protein translation: CSVEPAALADTQYF.